This entry lists 28 T cell receptor beta chains sequenced from one sample in a study of blood T cell repertoires in COVID-19. Sequencing was performed with immunoSEQ multiplex PCR; in TCRdb, only in-frame clones are kept and a portion is missing. The repertoire holds 200,000 to 250,000 clones, with about nine tenths as singletons. The specimen was PBMCs or T cells enriched from blood (not recorded which). These TCRs come from a middle-aged woman with acute COVID-19.

The rearrangement links TRBV27 to TRBJ1-2; D is perhaps TRBD1 (5 bases). CDR3 size: 14 residues. Germline V gene lookup returns CDR1 MNHEY and CDR2 SMNVEV (reference sequence). Trimming cost V 8 bases and J 6 bases, with 19 bases left between them. The CDR3 here is CASGEAGYVDGYTF. CDR3 sequence (DNA): TGTGCCAGCGGGGAGGCAGGGTACGTAGATGGCTACACCTTC.

The V gene is TRBV9, the J gene TRBJ1-1; D perhaps matches TRBD1 (5 bases). Trimming took 3 bases from V and 1 from J, leaving 16 bases between them. Germline V CDR1 and CDR2: SGDLS, YYNGEE. The CDR3 has 16 residues. CDR3 region: CASSAQPNTGNTEAFF. CDR3 sequence (DNA): TGTGCCAGCAGCGCCCAACCTAACACAGGGAACACTGAAGCTTTCTTT.

The chain joins TRBV9 to TRBJ1-1; D possibly corresponds to TRBD1 (5 bases). V was clipped by 0 bases and J by 1 base, with 10 bases between them. CDR3 length equals 15 residues. In germline, CDR1 is SGDLS, CDR2 YYNGEE. The CDR3 DNA sequence: TGTGCCAGCAGCGTAGGTGGGGCATCGAACACTGAAGCTTTCTTT. Its translation: CASSVGGASNTEAFF. Drawing the rest from reference TRBV9 and TRBJ1-1, the complete variable domain is DSGVTQTPKHLITATGQRVTLRCSPRSGDLSVYWYQQSLDQGLQFLIQYYNGEERAKGNILERFSAQQFPDLHSELNLSSLELGDSALYFCASSVGGASNTEAFFGQGTRLTVV.

The CDR3 spells CASGLVHSGGSTEAFF. In nucleotides, the CDR3 is TGTGCTAGTGGTTTGGTACATTCGGGGGGGAGCACTGAAGCTTTCTTT. This chain connects TRBV12-5 to TRBJ1-1; TRBD1 is a possible D gene (5 bases). The CDR3 is made up of 16 amino acids. In germline, CDR1 is LGHNT, CDR2 FRNRAP. Trimming left V 0 bases short and J 4 bases short, with 15 bases between.

This rearrangement joins TRBV5-1 to TRBJ2-3, with a weak D call TRBD1 (6 bases). The germline CDR1 and CDR2 sequences are SGHRS and YFSETQ. This CDR3 spans 18 amino acids. V gave up 1 base and J gave up 2 bases, with 20 bases separating them. The CDR3 is CASSLNPRTVGLTDTQYF. The CDR3 nucleotides are TGCGCCAGCAGCTTGAACCCCAGGACAGTTGGTCTCACAGATACGCAGTATTTT.

The chain combines TRBV19 with TRBJ1-6; TRBD1 is a possible D gene (6 bases). Germline V gene sequence: CDR1 LNHDA, CDR2 SQIVND (reference sequence). This CDR3 has 15 residues. The V gene lost 7 bases and the J gene lost 6 bases, with 16 bases spanning the gap. CDR3 nucleotides: TGTGCCAGTAAACTTTCGACAGGATCTAATTCACCCCTCCACTTT. This gives the protein CASKLSTGSNSPLHF.

The chain combines TRBV14 with TRBJ1-6; D call uncertain. The CDR3 length is 14 residues. Germline-derived CDR1 and CDR2 are SGHDN and FVKESK. Between the trimmed V and J ends, which lost 0 bases and 13 bases, there was a span of 13 bases. The CDR3, as DNA: TGTGCCAGCAGCCAAGAACCCCTCTCCGGGCCCCTCCACTTT. It yields the protein CASSQEPLSGPLHF.

The rearrangement links TRBV29-1 to TRBJ2-2; a possible D gene is TRBD2 (6 bases). This CDR3 spans 14 amino acids. The germline V and J ends were trimmed by 2 bases and 6 bases, with 13 bases remaining between them. Germline V gene sequence: CDR1 SQVTM, CDR2 ANQGSEA. In nucleotides, the CDR3 is TGCAGCGTTGAAACCATGGGAGGCCCCGGGGAGCTGTTTTTT. Amino acids: CSVETMGGPGELFF.

The chain uses TRBV4-3 and TRBJ1-4; D is unresolved. Germline V lookup: CDR1 LGHNA, CDR2 YSLEER. Trimming left V 0 bases short and J 3 bases short, with 17 bases between. This CDR3 spans 18 amino acids. The CDR3 sequence: CASSQDPPGQVSNEKLFF. The DNA for the CDR3 is TGCGCCAGCAGCCAAGATCCCCCCGGCCAGGTGTCTAATGAAAAACTGTTTTTT.

The chain has TRBV7-8 and TRBJ2-5, with 8 bases lining up with TRBD2. In germline, CDR1 is SGHVS, CDR2 FQNEAQ. CDR3 size: 13 residues. J lost 5 bases, V lost 8 bases, and 7 bases had no gene match. The CDR3 nucleotides are TGTGCCAGCTTCACGGGGGGGAGCGAGACCCAGTACTTC. Amino acid sequence: CASFTGGSETQYF.

V and J are TRBV12-5 and TRBJ1-3; 7 nucleotides match TRBD1. The trim removed 0 bases at V and 2 bases at J, leaving 10 bases unmatched. CDR3 length: 18 amino acids. CDR1 LGHNT and CDR2 FRNRAP come from the germline V gene. The CDR3 sequence is CASGLVVYRGVAGNTIYF. CDR3 nucleotide sequence: TGTGCTAGTGGTTTGGTAGTTTACAGGGGAGTAGCTGGAAACACCATATATTTT.

Here the CDR3 reads CASRQQGRGQPQHF. The CDR3 DNA sequence: TGTGCCAGCAGACAGCAGGGAAGGGGACAGCCCCAGCATTTT. The rearrangement joins TRBV6-5 to TRBJ1-5; tentatively, D is TRBD1 (5 bases). V was pared by 6 bases and J by 7 bases, with 16 bases between. Germline loops: CDR1 MNHEY, CDR2 SVGAGI. The CDR3 loop spans 14 amino acids.

The V gene is TRBV30, the J gene TRBJ1-4; 7 bases line up with TRBD1. This CDR3 spans 14 amino acids. Germline-derived CDR1 and CDR2 are GTSNPN and SVGIG (reference sequence). V gave up 2 bases and J gave up 7 bases; unmatched junction bases: 7. The CDR3 spells CAWSSQGEVEKLFF. The CDR3 coding sequence is TGTGCCTGGAGTTCTCAGGGGGAGGTTGAAAAACTGTTTTTT.

The gene calls are TRBV7-8 and TRBJ2-1; D is unclear. The V and J ends lost 0 bases and 9 bases respectively, with 6 bases between them. The CDR3 sequence is 12 residues long. Germline assignment: CDR1 SGHVS and CDR2 FQNEAQ. CDR3: CASSLARGEQFF. In DNA, the CDR3 is TGTGCCAGCAGCTTAGCGCGCGGTGAGCAGTTCTTC. Full variable domain (missing parts from reference TRBV7-8 and TRBJ2-1): GAGVSQSPRYKVAKRGQDVALRCDPISGHVSLFWYQQALGQGPEFLTYFQNEAQLDKSGLPSDRFFAERPEGSVSTLKIQRTQQEDSAVYLCASSLARGEQFFGPGTRLTVL.

This rearrangement joins TRBV7-2 to TRBJ2-1; the D gene is possibly TRBD1 (6 bases). Germline V gene lookup returns CDR1 SGHTA and CDR2 FQGNSA. Trimming shortened V by 2 bases and J by 8 bases, and 13 bases separated the two germline ends. The CDR3 length is 14 residues. CDR3 amino acids: CASSLYRDVDEQFF. The CDR3, as DNA: TGTGCCAGCAGCTTATACAGGGATGTCGATGAGCAGTTCTTC.

The chain joins TRBV7-2 to TRBJ1-1; 8 nucleotides agree with TRBD1. The CDR3 is 16 residues long. The germline V gene encodes CDR1 SGHTA and CDR2 FQGNSA. V gave up 3 bases and J gave up 3 bases; unmatched junction bases: 9. The CDR3 loop is CASSFYELQGDTEAFF. CDR3 in DNA: TGTGCCAGCAGCTTCTACGAACTACAGGGGGACACTGAAGCTTTCTTT.

The J gene is TRBJ2-4, the V gene TRBV5-1; TRBD2 is a possible D gene (6 bases). The CDR3 extends over 12 amino acids. The V end lost 5 bases, the J end lost 15 bases, and 18 bases lay between the germline ends. Germline CDR1 reads SGHRS; CDR2 reads YFSETQ. Here the CDR3 reads CASSIPGERPYF. The CDR3 nucleotides read TGCGCCAGCAGTATCCCGGGAGAGAGGCCGTACTTC.

CDR3 loop: CASSAGLVGYTF. The CDR3, as DNA: TGTGCCAGCAGTGCGGGCCTCGTGGGTTACACCTTC. The chain is built from TRBV28 and TRBJ1-2; D call uncertain. CDR1 MDHEN and CDR2 SYDVKM come from the germline V gene. The CDR3 is 12 amino acids. The ends were cut back, 5 bases at V and 11 bases at J, with 15 bases in the middle.

This sequence joins TRBV6-5 and TRBJ2-2; a possible D gene is TRBD1 (6 bases). V lost 6 bases and J 7 bases, leaving 9 bases between the germline ends. Germline V CDR1 and CDR2: MNHEY, SVGAGI. The CDR3 loop spans 12 amino acids. Here the CDR3 DNA reads TGTGCCAGCAGATTGGACAGCGGGGAGCTGTTTTTT. This gives the protein CASRLDSGELFF.

V is TRBV19 and J is TRBJ2-2; tentative D call: TRBD2 (5 bases). Trimming stripped 4 bases from V and 5 bases from J, with 11 bases between. The CDR3 sequence is 14 residues long. Germline lookup yields CDR1 LNHDA and CDR2 SQIVND (reference sequence). The CDR3 DNA sequence: TGTGCCAGTAGTAACCGGGGATCGACCGGGGAGCTGTTTTTT. Amino acid sequence: CASSNRGSTGELFF.

The chain carries TRBV19 and TRBJ1-4; weak D call: TRBD1 (5 bases). The CDR3 has 14 amino acids. V was clipped by 7 bases and J by 2 bases, with 11 bases between them. The germline V gene has CDR1 LNHDA and CDR2 SQIVND (reference sequence). The CDR3 reads CASMGGMTNEKLFF. DNA for the CDR3: TGTGCCAGTATGGGGGGGATGACTAATGAAAAACTGTTTTTT.

This chain joins TRBV4-1 and TRBJ1-1; tentatively, D is TRBD1 (6 bases). The CDR3 runs 13 residues. The germline V and J ends were trimmed by 4 bases and 4 bases, with 10 bases remaining between them. Germline assignment: CDR1 MGHRA and CDR2 YSYEKL. The CDR3 sequence: CASSRGGATEAFF. The DNA of the CDR3 is TGCGCCAGCAGCCGCGGGGGGGCCACTGAAGCTTTCTTT.

This rearrangement joins TRBV19 to TRBJ2-3; tentative D call: TRBD2 (5 bases). Germline V gene sequence: CDR1 LNHDA, CDR2 SQIVND (reference sequence). This CDR3 comprises 13 residues. The V end lost 1 base, the J end lost 3 bases, and 5 bases lay between the germline ends. CDR3 loop: CASSIGLTDTQYF. In DNA form, the CDR3 reads TGTGCCAGTAGTATAGGACTAACAGATACGCAGTATTTT. The complete variable domain, with remaining parts taken from reference TRBV19 and TRBJ2-3, reads DGGITQSPKYLFRKEGQNVTLSCEQNLNHDAMYWYRQDPGQGLRLIYYSQIVNDFQKGDIAEGYSVSREKKESFPLTVTSAQKNPTAFYLCASSIGLTDTQYFGPGTRLTVL.

Here the CDR3 reads CSVEYGGNEQFF. CDR3 bases: TGCAGCGTTGAGTATGGAGGGAATGAGCAGTTCTTC. The gene calls are TRBV29-1 and TRBJ2-1; D possibly corresponds to TRBD2 (6 bases). Per the germline V gene, CDR1 is SQVTM and CDR2 is ANQGSEA. Trimming removed 3 bases from V and 7 bases from J, with 10 bases in between. The CDR3 length is 12 residues.

This chain links TRBV19 with TRBJ1-5; D gene uncertain. Germline lookup yields CDR1 LNHDA and CDR2 SQIVND (reference sequence). The V and J ends lost 7 bases and 0 bases respectively, with 10 bases between them. This CDR3 has 14 residues. The CDR3 DNA reads TGTGCCAGTAATGCCGGGTATAGCAATCAGCCCCAGCATTTT. Its translation is CASNAGYSNQPQHF.

V usage is TRBV4-3 and J usage is TRBJ2-2; 11 nucleotides match TRBD2. CDR1 is LGHNA, CDR2 YSLEER, per germline. V lost 0 bases and J lost 5; bases outside the gene matches: 8. CDR3 length: 18 residues. The CDR3 reads CASSQDSSGGAQTGELFF. The DNA for the CDR3 is TGCGCCAGCAGCCAAGACAGTAGCGGGGGGGCCCAAACCGGGGAGCTGTTTTTT.

The rearrangement joins TRBV6-6 to TRBJ1-1, with a tentative D call TRBD1 (5 bases). The CDR3 contains 13 residues. The germline gives CDR1 MNHNY, CDR2 SVGAGI (reference sequence). Between the trimmed V and J ends, which lost 6 bases and 7 bases, there was a span of 15 bases. CDR3 amino acids: CASSPRGSDEAFF. CDR3 in DNA: TGTGCCAGCAGCCCAAGGGGATCGGATGAAGCTTTCTTT.

This rearrangement joins TRBV5-4 to TRBJ1-1; 9 nucleotides match TRBD1. Germline CDR1 is SGHNT and CDR2 is YYREEE (reference sequence). Trimming at V came to 3 bases and at J to 7 bases, leaving 7 bases not matched to a gene. This CDR3 has 14 amino acids. The CDR3 loop reads CASSSTGQGREAFF. The DNA for the CDR3 is TGTGCCAGCAGCTCCACGGGACAGGGACGTGAAGCTTTCTTT.